One TCR beta chain is described in this entry. For the second PCR, which ran for about 7 to 11 cycles, a sample-barcoded 5' primer and a J-beta primer mix were used. MiXCR was run by TCRdb on the 5' RACE reads, yielding one entry per CDR3 protein. Among some 1,000,000 distinct CDR3 sequences, under 30% were seen once, and the ten largest hold 0.75%. The data were obtained in a study of blood T cells in healthy people across ages. Between the trimmed V and J ends, which lost 2 bases and 3 bases, there was a span of 11 bases. CDR1 is MNHEY, CDR2 SVGEGT, per germline. This CDR3 is 14 amino acids long. The data also belong to a second study, concerning T cells of mothers and their children.

The chain recombines TRBV6-2 or TRBV6-3 with TRBJ2-7; no definite D call. The sequenced sample consisted of blood. This TCR derives from a girl aged 2-10 years in good health. The CDR3 sequence is CASSYVNSIYEQYF. The CDR3 DNA reads TGTGCCAGCAGTTACGTGAACTCCATCTACGAGCAGTACTTC.